This TCR beta chain derives from a study of blood T cell repertoires in COVID-19. Measured with immunoSEQ multiplex PCR; TCRdb has only the in-frame clones, and not every one. The sample includes around 300,000 clones, about 85% seen only once; the top ten take roughly 2.5%. This clone was seen once. Trimming took 4 bases from V and 2 from J, leaving 20 bases between them. This CDR3 has 17 residues. CDR1 and CDR2 (germline): LGHDT, YNNKEL (reference sequence). This sequence joins TRBV3-1 (or the pseudogene TRBV3-2) and TRBJ1-1; no clear D. The clonotype originates from a woman aged 45 to 65 who had recovered from COVID-19. Input material: PBMCs or T cells enriched from blood (not recorded which). CDR3 DNA: TGTGCCAGCAGCCCCCTGGCAAGAGGAGTGAGAAACACTGAAGCTTTCTTT. Translation gives CASSPLARGVRNTEAFF.